One and the same sample provided the 7 T cell receptor beta chains below, sequenced in a study of blood T cell repertoires in COVID-19. Clones were read by immunoSEQ multiplex PCR, and TCRdb kept only the in-frame ones, dropping some. The table shows roughly 400,000 clones, with around 90% occurring only once. Sequenced: PBMCs or T cells enriched from blood (not recorded which). The source of these receptors is a woman in her 40s with acute COVID-19.

CDR3 in DNA: TGTGCCAGTAGTATCTCGACAGGGAAGGGGCCCCAGCATTTT. Translating gives CASSISTGKGPQHF. The chain combines TRBV19 with TRBJ1-5; 7 nucleotides line up with TRBD1. Germline CDR1 and CDR2: LNHDA and SQIVND (reference sequence). CDR3 size: 14 residues. V lost 3 bases to trimming and J lost 9 bases; unmatched junction nucleotides: 8.

V is TRBV6-5 and J is TRBJ1-4; 8 bases fit TRBD1. This CDR3 is 14 amino acids long. Germline V gene sequence: CDR1 MNHEY, CDR2 SVGAGI. J lost 3 bases, V lost 6 bases, and 3 bases had no gene match. The CDR3 spells CASSQGAANEKLFF. The CDR3 DNA sequence: TGTGCCAGCAGCCAGGGGGCCGCTAATGAAAAACTGTTTTTT.

J is TRBJ2-7 and V is TRBV6-5; D not resolved. Germline V lookup: CDR1 MNHEY, CDR2 SVGAGI. Trimming took off 7 bases at V and 0 bases at J, with 13 bases between the two ends. The CDR3 extends over 14 amino acids. In DNA, the CDR3 is TGTGCCAGCAATGTTGTTCCTAGCTCCTACGAGCAGTACTTC. It is translated as CASNVVPSSYEQYF.

The V and J genes are TRBV9 and TRBJ1-2, with 10 bases aligning to TRBD1. Germline values: CDR1 SGDLS, CDR2 YYNGEE. V shed 2 bases and J 7 bases; nucleotides not matched to a gene: 8. This CDR3 is 15 amino acids long. The CDR3 region is CASSVYRDRGAGYTF. The CDR3 DNA sequence: TGTGCCAGCAGCGTTTACCGGGACAGGGGTGCTGGCTACACCTTC.

Note on this clone: This is likely a read error, given that the CDR3 carries no conserved phenylalanine or tryptophan at its end. The DNA is left out, because the CDR3 cannot be placed on it with certainty; the CDR3 is given as TCRdb lists it. The chain links TRBV9 to TRBJ1-2; the D call in the table, TRBD1, was not verified against the DNA. The V gene's germline CDR1 is SGDLS and CDR2 YYNGEE. The CDR3 contains 11 residues when both ends are counted. The CDR3 loop reads CASSGPLGQEI.

V gene TRBV15 combines with J gene TRBJ1-2, with 7 bases fitting TRBD1. J was trimmed by 0 bases and V by 4 bases; bases with no gene match: 5. The germline V gene encodes CDR1 LNHNV and CDR2 YYDKDF (reference sequence). The CDR3 totals 15 residues. CDR3 in DNA: TGTGCCACCAGCACGGGACAGACGACTAACTATGGCTACACCTTC. Translation: CATSTGQTTNYGYTF.

This chain uses TRBV27 with TRBJ1-5; 9 bases fit TRBD1. CDR3 length: 15 residues. Per the germline V gene, CDR1 is MNHEY and CDR2 is SMNVEV (reference sequence). The V segment lost 6 bases and the J segment 1 base; nucleotides outside the gene matches: 4. CDR3 residues: CASSLTGGSNQPQHF. CDR3 DNA sequence: TGTGCCAGCAGCCTCACAGGGGGCAGCAATCAGCCCCAGCATTTT.